This T cell receptor (beta chain) was recorded in a study of neoadjuvant nivolumab and ipilimumab in lung cancer. Study findings and constraints: Higher pretherapy blood TCR richness went with higher resected-tumor richness.

Only in-frame clones appear in the TCRdb table, and some are missing; sequencing was by immunoSEQ multiplex PCR. The table includes about 15,000 clones, around 76% detected once. The CDR3 runs to 16 residues. Germline trimming cut 4 bases from V and 4 bases from J; bases unmatched to any gene: 11. Looked up from germline, CDR1 is SGHRS and CDR2 is YFSETQ. Remarks on this clone: No antigen is known for it.

The sample consisted of tumor tissue, taken after neoadjuvant nivolumab, alone or with ipilimumab, at or shortly before surgery. The chain couples TRBV5-1 to TRBJ2-1; 7 nucleotides match TRBD1. This receptor was obtained from an adult with non-small cell lung cancer. CDR3 nucleotide sequence: TGCGCCAGCAGCCCTGGGGACAGAACTAATTACAATGAGCAGTTCTTC. It is translated as CASSPGDRTNYNEQFF.